This TCR beta chain originates from a study of T-cell memory formation after mild COVID-19. Trimming removed 8 bases at V and 2 bases at J, with 12 bases between. This CDR3 comprises 13 residues. The germline CDR1 and CDR2 sequences are MNHEY and SVGEGT. This clonotype showed up just a few times. MiXCR was run by TCRdb on the 5' RACE reads, yielding one entry per CDR3 protein. The data hold around 300,000 distinct CDR3 sequences, with 7.5% to 9.5% observed a single time. The chain couples TRBV6-2 or TRBV6-3 to TRBJ1-2; perhaps TRBD1 as D (6 bases). The source is a young man who had mild COVID-19 (a few samples of this study predate the infection). Cell type and time point are not known. Sequencing used PBMCs or a T cell subset sorted from them (not recorded which). CDR3 nucleotides: TGTGCCAGCGCCATGGGGGCGAACTATGGCTACACCTTC. This sequence encodes CASAMGANYGYTF.